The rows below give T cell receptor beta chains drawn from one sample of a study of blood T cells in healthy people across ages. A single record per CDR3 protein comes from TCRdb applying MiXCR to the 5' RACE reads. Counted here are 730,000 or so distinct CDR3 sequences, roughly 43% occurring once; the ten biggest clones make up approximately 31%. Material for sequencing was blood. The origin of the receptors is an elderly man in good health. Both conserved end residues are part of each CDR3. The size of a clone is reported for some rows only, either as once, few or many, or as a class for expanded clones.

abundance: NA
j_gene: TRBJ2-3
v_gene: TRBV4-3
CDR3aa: CASSQGGETDTQYF

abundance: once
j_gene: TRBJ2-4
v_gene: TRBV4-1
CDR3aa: CASSQAARGTGKNIQYF

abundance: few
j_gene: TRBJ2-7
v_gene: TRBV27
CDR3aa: CASSPQVRGQEQYF

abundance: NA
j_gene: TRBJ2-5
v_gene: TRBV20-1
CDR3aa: CSAETPEGETQYF

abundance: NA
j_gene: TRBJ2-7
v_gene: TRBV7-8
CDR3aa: CASSLGEAEQYF

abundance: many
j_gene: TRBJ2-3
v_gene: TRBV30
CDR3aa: CAWIRRLRDTQYF

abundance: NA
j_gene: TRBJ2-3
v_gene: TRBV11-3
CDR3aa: CASSVFSSDTQYF

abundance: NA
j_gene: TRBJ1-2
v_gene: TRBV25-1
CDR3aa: CASSGRDREYRGYGYTF

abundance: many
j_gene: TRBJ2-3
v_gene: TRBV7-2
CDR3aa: CASSWWTGGSTDTQYF

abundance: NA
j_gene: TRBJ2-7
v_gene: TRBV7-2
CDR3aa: CASSFSQDSYKQYF

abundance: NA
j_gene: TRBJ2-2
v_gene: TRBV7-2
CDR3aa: CASSSTGGRDTGELFF

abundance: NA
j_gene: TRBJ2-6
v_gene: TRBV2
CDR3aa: CAGGQGTSGANVLTF

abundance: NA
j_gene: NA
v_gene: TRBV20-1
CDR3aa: CSTGQGDEQYF

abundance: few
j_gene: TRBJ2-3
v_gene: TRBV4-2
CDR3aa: CASSLRLAGDADRADTQYF

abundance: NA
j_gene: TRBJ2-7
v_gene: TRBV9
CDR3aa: CASSDQTRGEQYF

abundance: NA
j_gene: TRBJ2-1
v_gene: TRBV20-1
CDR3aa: CSARDRPERGSPYNEQFF

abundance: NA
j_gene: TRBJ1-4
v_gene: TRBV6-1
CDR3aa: CASSSGALAEKLFF

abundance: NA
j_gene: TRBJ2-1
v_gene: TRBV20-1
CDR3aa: CSARERLAGAEQFF

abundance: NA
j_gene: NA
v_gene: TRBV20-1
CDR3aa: CSASPHPGLAGEDDYEQYF

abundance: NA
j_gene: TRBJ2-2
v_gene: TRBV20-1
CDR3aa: CSAREMASRTGELFF

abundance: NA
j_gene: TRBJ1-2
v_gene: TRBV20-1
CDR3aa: CSGRREGEGYTF

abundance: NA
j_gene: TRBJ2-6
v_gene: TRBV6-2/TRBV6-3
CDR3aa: CASSHSRQGVWANVLTF

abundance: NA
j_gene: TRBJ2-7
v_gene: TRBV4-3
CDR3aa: CASSPASRDYEQYF

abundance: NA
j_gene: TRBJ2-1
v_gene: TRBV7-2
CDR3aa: CASSYLPAGLVHEQFF

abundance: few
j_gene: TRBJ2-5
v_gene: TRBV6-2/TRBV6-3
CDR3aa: CASSYDPRGTGPQYF

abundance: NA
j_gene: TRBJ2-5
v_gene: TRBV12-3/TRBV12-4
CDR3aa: CASSLVGGSYNEQYF

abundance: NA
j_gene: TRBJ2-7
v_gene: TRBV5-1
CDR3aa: CASSSQRGVGEQYF

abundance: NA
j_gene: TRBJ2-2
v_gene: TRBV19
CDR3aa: CASSTRTGVDTGELFF

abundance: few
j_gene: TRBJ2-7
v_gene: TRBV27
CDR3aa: CASSLSGTSYEQYF

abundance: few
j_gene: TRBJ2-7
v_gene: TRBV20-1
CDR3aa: CSAREDKTYEQYF

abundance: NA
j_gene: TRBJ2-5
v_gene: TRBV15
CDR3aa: CATSTERTSGQETQYF

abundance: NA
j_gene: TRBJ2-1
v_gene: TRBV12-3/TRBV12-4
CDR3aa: CASSRSSGGLPSYNEQFF

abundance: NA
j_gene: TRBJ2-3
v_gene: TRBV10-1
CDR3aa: CASSARDFTDTQYF

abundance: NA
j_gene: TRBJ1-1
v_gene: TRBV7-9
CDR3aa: CASSSEGRPLTEAFF

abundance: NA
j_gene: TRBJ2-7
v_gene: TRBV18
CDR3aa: CASSPGTESYEQYF

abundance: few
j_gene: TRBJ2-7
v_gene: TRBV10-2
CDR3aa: CASSDRRSSGINEQYF

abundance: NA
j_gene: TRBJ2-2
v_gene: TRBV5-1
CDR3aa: CASSLEPQALGTGELFF

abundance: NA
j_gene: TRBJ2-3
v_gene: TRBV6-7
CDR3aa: CASNTTSGGPSTDTQYF

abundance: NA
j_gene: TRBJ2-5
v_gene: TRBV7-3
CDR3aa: CASSPRGPVNGETQYF

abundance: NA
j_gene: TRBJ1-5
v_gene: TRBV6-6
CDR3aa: CASSYSTRGNQPQHF

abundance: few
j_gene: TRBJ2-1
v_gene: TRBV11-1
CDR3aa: CASSTGTGGDEQFF

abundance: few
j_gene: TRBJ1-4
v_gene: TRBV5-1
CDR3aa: CASSLGPAGWNEKLFF

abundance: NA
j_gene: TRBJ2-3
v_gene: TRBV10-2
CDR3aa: CASSEGGGNTQYF

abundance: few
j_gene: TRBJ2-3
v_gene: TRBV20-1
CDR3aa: CSATLRLTDTQYF

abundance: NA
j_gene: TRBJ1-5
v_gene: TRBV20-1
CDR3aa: CSAKGDGKQPQHF

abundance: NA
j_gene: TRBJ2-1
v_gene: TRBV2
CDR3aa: CASSEAGFVGEQFF

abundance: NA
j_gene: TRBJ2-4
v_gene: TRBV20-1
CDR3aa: CSARTYDAGVGVGEQYF

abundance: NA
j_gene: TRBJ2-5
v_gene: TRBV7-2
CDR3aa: CASSLGAGGLVGTQYF

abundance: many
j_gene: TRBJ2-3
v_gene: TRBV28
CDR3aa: CASSRGTSGRINTQYF

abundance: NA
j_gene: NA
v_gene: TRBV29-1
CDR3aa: CSVLHGYRGLDNEQYF